This note documents a single T cell receptor (beta chain) sequence. Its antigen is not identified. TCRdb redid the calling of the 5' RACE reads with MiXCR, one entry per CDR3 protein. The sample consists of a few hundred thousand distinct CDR3 sequences, approximately 21% of them appearing once. V was pared by 7 bases and J by 6 bases, with 10 bases of the junction left unmatched. Germline CDR1 is SGHKS and CDR2 is YYEKEE (reference sequence). The CDR3 consists of 13 residues. This entry comes from a study of T cells after yellow fever vaccination. Whole-study results and caveats: A large majority of primary-vaccination clones showed up again after the booster (under 98% CD4, around 90% CD8). Highly abundant clonotypes carried over from the bulk population could end up in FACS-sorted repertoires as contaminants. Though it reached lower strength, the secondary response hit its peak faster, day 5 versus 15.

This receptor was taken from a young man who received the YFV17D yellow fever vaccine. The genes are TRBV5-5 and TRBJ2-7; 7 nucleotides align to TRBD2. The specimen was PBMCs, collected 15 days after the yellow fever booster vaccination. CDR3 sequence: CASWGGTSVEQYF. Written as DNA, the CDR3 is TGTGCCAGCTGGGGGGGAACTAGCGTCGAGCAGTACTTC. Variable domain in full (rest from reference TRBV5-5 and TRBJ2-7): DAGVTQSPTHLIKTRGQQVTLRCSPISGHKSVSWYQQVLGQGPQFIFQYYEKEERGRGNFPDRFSARQFPNYSSELNVNALLLGDSALYLCASWGGTSVEQYFGPGTRLTVT.